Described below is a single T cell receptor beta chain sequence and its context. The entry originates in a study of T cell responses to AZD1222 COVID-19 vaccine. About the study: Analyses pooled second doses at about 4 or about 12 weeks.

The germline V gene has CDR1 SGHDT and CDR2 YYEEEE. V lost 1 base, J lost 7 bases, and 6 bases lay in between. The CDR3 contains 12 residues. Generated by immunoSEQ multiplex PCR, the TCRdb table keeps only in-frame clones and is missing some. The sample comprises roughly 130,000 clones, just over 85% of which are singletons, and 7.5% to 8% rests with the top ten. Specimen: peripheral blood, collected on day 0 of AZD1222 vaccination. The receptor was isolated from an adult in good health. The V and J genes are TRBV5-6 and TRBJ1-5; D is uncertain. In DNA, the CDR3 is TGTGCCAGCAGCTTGTTCGGGCAGCCCCAGCATTTT. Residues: CASSLFGQPQHF.